A single sample is the source of the 27 T cell receptor beta chains below, sequenced in a study of cytomegalovirus exposure and HLA in healthy donors. The primer mix had 60 Vbeta and 13 Jbeta primers. TCRdb's table, derived via immunoSEQ multiplex PCR, lists solely in-frame clones and lacks some. Counted here are over 100,000 clones, about 80% occurring once; the ten biggest clones make up about 7.7%. The sequenced sample consisted of PBMCs. The receptors derive from a woman aged 45-65 years in good health and CMV-seropositive.

The chain is built from TRBV10-1 and TRBJ1-2; D unresolved. The CDR3 length is 13 residues. Germline values: CDR1 WNHNN, CDR2 SYGVQD (reference sequence). V was trimmed by 10 bases and J by 4 bases, leaving 16 bases between them. CDR3 DNA sequence: TGCGCCATTACGACAAGGCCCTCCTATGGCTACACCTTC. Protein sequence: CAITTRPSYGYTF.

This clone was observed a handful of times. The chain combines TRBV6-6 with TRBJ2-3; 10 positions agree with TRBD2. The CDR3 is 15 amino acids. The V gene's germline CDR1 is MNHNY and CDR2 SVGAGI (reference sequence). After removal of 7 bases from V and 6 bases from J, the junction contained 10 bases not matched to a gene. This CDR3 is CASTWTSGNGDTQYF. CDR3 sequence (DNA): TGTGCCAGCACCTGGACTAGCGGCAACGGGGATACGCAGTATTTT.

The chain uses TRBV7-9 and TRBJ1-3; TRBD1 agrees at 10 bases. CDR3 size: 14 residues. V lost 5 bases to trimming and J lost 4 bases; unmatched junction nucleotides: 2. From germline, CDR1 is SEHNR and CDR2 FQNEAQ (reference sequence). The CDR3 bases are TGTGCCAGCAGCGCGGACAGGGGGGGAAACACCATATATTTT. Translated, it gives CASSADRGGNTIYF.

V is TRBV5-1 and J is TRBJ2-5, with 14 bases matching TRBD2. J gave up 5 bases and V 5 bases, and 8 bases lay outside the gene matches. From germline, CDR1 is SGHRS and CDR2 YFSETQ. CDR3 length: 16 amino acids. The DNA for the CDR3 is TGCGCCAGCAGGACCGGGACTAGCGGGGGAGGGGAGACCCAGTACTTC. Its protein product is CASRTGTSGGGETQYF. Using reference TRBV5-1 and TRBJ2-5 for the parts outside the CDR3, the full variable domain is KAGVTQTPRYLIKTRGQQVTLSCSPISGHRSVSWYQQTPGQGLQFLFEYFSETQRNKGNFPGRFSGRQFSNSRSEMNVSTLELGDSALYLCASRTGTSGGGETQYFGPGTRLLVL.

The gene calls are TRBV7-2 and TRBJ2-4; possibly TRBD1 for D (5 bases). This CDR3 spans 15 amino acids. Trimming stripped 1 base from V and 7 bases from J, with 14 bases between. The germline V gene encodes CDR1 SGHTA and CDR2 FQGNSA. CDR3 bases: TGTGCCAGCAGCTTAGGTGTGGGGCCGAGCAACATTCAGTACTTC. Encoded protein: CASSLGVGPSNIQYF.

V is TRBV6-1 and J is TRBJ2-3, with D possibly matching TRBD1 (6 bases). The CDR3 loop spans 13 amino acids. Germline V gives CDR1 MNHNS, CDR2 SASEGT. Trimming pared 4 bases from V and 6 bases from J, leaving 11 bases between. The CDR3: CASSVSGADTQYF. The CDR3, as DNA: TGTGCCAGCAGTGTTTCAGGGGCCGATACGCAGTATTTT.

This clone was seen only a few times. The chain is built from TRBV4-1 and TRBJ2-4, with D possibly being TRBD1 (7 bases). Germline V CDR1 and CDR2: MGHRA, YSYEKL. Trimming pared 0 bases from V and 5 bases from J, leaving 14 bases between. The CDR3 sequence is 16 residues long. Written as DNA, the CDR3 is TGCGCCAGCAGCCAAGATGCCCAGGGGGAGGAAAACATTCAGTACTTC. Its protein is CASSQDAQGEENIQYF.

The V call is TRBV7-9, the J call TRBJ1-1; tentatively, D is TRBD1 (6 bases). The length of the CDR3 is 14 residues. Germline V lookup: CDR1 SEHNR, CDR2 FQNEAQ (reference sequence). V was cut by 3 bases and J by 1 base, with 9 bases left in between. The CDR3 protein is CASSLTGGNTEAFF. CDR3 nucleotides: TGTGCCAGCAGCTTGACAGGAGGGAACACTGAAGCTTTCTTT.

The V and J genes are TRBV7-9 and TRBJ1-5; TRBD1 matches at 9 bases. The V gene's germline CDR1 is SEHNR and CDR2 FQNEAQ (reference sequence). The CDR3 extends over 15 amino acids. Germline trimming cut 4 bases from V and 2 bases from J; bases unmatched to any gene: 3. The CDR3 is CASSSQGAGNQPQHF. As DNA, the CDR3 is TGTGCCAGCAGCTCACAGGGGGCCGGCAATCAGCCCCAGCATTTT.

V gene TRBV2 combines with J gene TRBJ1-2; possible D gene TRBD1, 6 bases. The CDR3 is made up of 14 amino acids. Germline CDR1 and CDR2: SNHLY and FYNNEI. V was shortened by 0 bases and J by 5 bases, with 10 bases between the two germline ends. The CDR3 sequence is CASSEAQDSYGYTF. The DNA of the CDR3 is TGTGCCAGCAGTGAAGCTCAGGACAGTTATGGCTACACCTTC. Full variable domain (rest looked up from reference TRBV2 and TRBJ1-2): EPEVTQTPSHQVTQMGQEVILRCVPISNHLYFYWYRQILGQKVEFLVSFYNNEISEKSEIFDDQFSVERPDGSNFTLKIRSTKLEDSAMYFCASSEAQDSYGYTFGSGTRLTVV.

The J gene is TRBJ2-3, the V gene TRBV27; 8 nucleotides match TRBD1. Unmatched junction bases numbered 8, after V lost 5 bases and J lost 4 bases. Germline V gives CDR1 MNHEY, CDR2 SMNVEV (reference sequence). This CDR3 spans 15 amino acids. DNA of the CDR3: TGTGCCAGCAGTAGTGCAGGGGGCTCGCCAGATACGCAGTATTTT. This gives the protein CASSSAGGSPDTQYF.

This chain connects TRBV9 to TRBJ2-2; 12 positions agree with TRBD2. This CDR3 is built from 19 residues. Germline assignment: CDR1 SGDLS and CDR2 YYNGEE. V was pared by 3 bases and J by 6 bases, with 15 bases of the junction left unmatched. The CDR3 coding sequence is TGTGCCAGCAGCGCCAGGACAGGGGTCCCTAGCGGGGGGGCCGGGGAGCTGTTTTTT. Protein: CASSARTGVPSGGAGELFF.

The chain is built from TRBV4-3 and TRBJ1-2; a weak D match, TRBD1 (5 bases). V lost 4 bases to trimming and J lost 5 bases, with 20 bases between them. Per germline, CDR1 LGHNA and CDR2 YSLEER. This CDR3 is 16 amino acids long. DNA of the CDR3: TGCGCCAGCAGCCCCTCAGGGCAGGCCTTAGGGTATGGCTACACCTTC. Translation gives CASSPSGQALGYGYTF.

The V gene is TRBV5-4, the J gene TRBJ1-1; D unclear. Germline V gene sequence: CDR1 SGHNT, CDR2 YYREEE (reference sequence). V was trimmed by 4 bases and J by 1 base, leaving 8 bases between them. The CDR3 covers 13 residues. In DNA, the CDR3 is TGTGCCAGCAGCGGAGTCGGGAACACTGAAGCTTTCTTT. This codes for CASSGVGNTEAFF. Using reference TRBV5-4 and TRBJ1-1 for the parts outside the CDR3, the full variable domain is ETGVTQSPTHLIKTRGQQVTLRCSSQSGHNTVSWYQQALGQGPQFIFQYYREEENGRGNFPPRFSGLQFPNYSSELNVNALELDDSALYLCASSGVGNTEAFFGQGTRLTVV.

This clone has more than one count but fewer than ten. The rearrangement uses TRBV21-1 and TRBJ1-2; the DNA was not used to check the table's D call, TRBD1. TRBV21-1 is a pseudogene segment. The CDR3 has 15 amino acids. CDR3 sequence reads: CASSKAQRQGDGYTF. The DNA for the CDR3 is TGTGCCAGCAGCAAAGCGCAGAGACAGGGTGATGGCTACACCTTC.

This clone has only a few counts. The chain recombines TRBV7-9 with TRBJ1-2; a weak D match, TRBD1 (6 bases). Germline CDR1 is SEHNR and CDR2 is FQNEAQ (reference sequence). CDR3 length: 12 amino acids. Trimming stripped 4 bases from V and 4 bases from J, with 7 bases between. This chain's CDR3 is CASSSDSYGYTF. In DNA, the CDR3 is TGTGCCAGCAGCTCGGACAGCTATGGCTACACCTTC.

This clone came up once. The chain couples TRBV27 to TRBJ2-2; 8 nucleotides line up with TRBD1. The CDR3 spans 15 residues. The J segment lost 5 bases and the V segment lost 6 bases, leaving 8 bases of the junction unmatched. Germline CDR1 is MNHEY and CDR2 is SMNVEV (reference sequence). The CDR3 protein is CASRLTGGRTGELFF. The CDR3 bases are TGTGCCAGCAGGCTAACAGGGGGTCGGACCGGGGAGCTGTTTTTT.

The rearrangement joins TRBV10-3 to TRBJ2-7; 11 nucleotides match TRBD1. Germline V gives CDR1 ENHRY, CDR2 SYGVKD. CDR3 length equals 14 residues. The trim removed 8 bases at V and 5 bases at J, leaving 8 bases unmatched. The CDR3 spells CAIRSGQGDNEQYF. The CDR3 DNA reads TGTGCCATCCGGTCGGGACAGGGGGACAACGAGCAGTACTTC.

J is TRBJ2-3 and V is TRBV21-1; the D segment call TRBD1 is taken from the table without a DNA check. TRBV21-1 represents a pseudogene. This CDR3 region has 16 residues. CDR3 in amino acids: CASSKLGTEDTDTQYF. The CDR3 DNA reads as TGTGCCAGCAGCAAACTGGGGACAGAAGACACAGATACGCAGTATTTT.

The rearrangement joins TRBV5-4 to TRBJ2-5; D may be TRBD1 (7 bases). Germline lookup yields CDR1 SGHNT and CDR2 YYREEE (reference sequence). CDR3 length: 14 amino acids. V lost 5 bases and J lost 5, with 16 bases in between. CDR3 DNA: TGTGCCAGCAGTTTTCTTCAGGGGGGCGAGACCCAGTACTTC. It yields the protein CASSFLQGGETQYF.

This rearrangement joins TRBV4-2 to TRBJ2-1, with 12 bases matching TRBD2. Germline values: CDR1 LGHNA, CDR2 YNFKEQ. J gave up 6 bases and V 4 bases, and 10 bases lay outside the gene matches. This CDR3 is 17 amino acids long. The CDR3, as DNA: TGTGCCAGCAGCCCTGCCTCGGCTAGCGGGGGGGTCAATGAGCAGTTCTTC. This sequence encodes CASSPASASGGVNEQFF.

This chain links TRBV7-9 with TRBJ2-6; D may be TRBD2 (5 bases). The CDR3 covers 17 residues. V lost 6 bases and J lost 0, with 15 bases in between. CDR1 is SEHNR and CDR2 is FQNEAQ in the germline V gene (reference sequence). The CDR3: CASSPAGLDSGANVLTF. The CDR3 DNA sequence: TGTGCCAGCAGTCCCGCGGGCCTGGACTCTGGGGCCAACGTCCTGACTTTC.

This clone appeared a few times. The chain is built from TRBV6-5 and TRBJ1-5; no clear D. With 5 bases removed from V and 7 bases from J, the gap between germline ends came to 12 bases. CDR1 and CDR2 (germline): MNHEY, SVGAGI. CDR3 size: 13 residues. CDR3 nucleotides: TGTGCCAGCAGTGAGGAGAGGAGGCAGCCCCAGCATTTT. It is translated as CASSEERRQPQHF.

This chain links TRBV7-2 with TRBJ2-3; 9 nucleotides align to TRBD2. The V gene's germline CDR1 is SGHTA and CDR2 FQGNSA. This CDR3 spans 15 amino acids. V trimming: 5 bases; J trimming: 15 bases; junction bases outside the gene matches: 18. The CDR3 is CASSQGLMREGRGYF. CDR3 DNA sequence: TGTGCCAGCAGCCAAGGACTTATGCGGGAGGGAAGGGGATATTTT.

In DNA, the CDR3 is TGTGCCAGCAGTGGATACCGAGGCTGGGCTAACTATGGCTACACCTTC. It codes for CASSGYRGWANYGYTF. The chain recombines TRBV6-1 with TRBJ1-2; D is undetermined. The germline gives CDR1 MNHNS, CDR2 SASEGT. The CDR3 loop spans 16 amino acids. Between the trimmed V and J ends, which lost 4 bases and 0 bases, there was a span of 15 bases.

The chain joins TRBV6-1 to TRBJ1-2; 8 positions match TRBD1. The V gene's germline CDR1 is MNHNS and CDR2 SASEGT. The V segment lost 5 bases and the J segment 1 base; nucleotides outside the gene matches: 6. The CDR3 length is 15 residues. CDR3 DNA sequence: TGTGCCAGCAGTCCAGGGACAGGTGGTAACTATGGCTACACCTTC. This sequence encodes CASSPGTGGNYGYTF.

The gene calls are TRBV7-9 and TRBJ2-5; 11 bases are a match to TRBD2. The DNA end lines up better with TRBJ2-7; the J call may be wrong. The CDR3 has 16 amino acids. Looked up from germline, CDR1 is SEHNR and CDR2 is FQNEAQ (reference sequence). CDR3 amino acids: CASSFTSGGTTYEQYF. Here the CDR3 DNA reads TGTGCCAGCAGCTTTACTAGCGGGGGTACAACCTACGAGCAGTACTTC.